This T cell receptor (beta chain) appears in the sequencing data of a study of regulatory T cells in long-lasting Graves disease. Ten or more counts support this clonotype. The target antigen is unknown. Study-wide results and caveats: Peripheral blood, not thyroid tissue, was the sole material studied.

Time point noted: newly diagnosed GD, antithyroid drugs for less than 3 months. RNA from PBMCs was the source of the TCR library. Germline CDR1 and CDR2: MNHEY and SMNVEV (reference sequence). V dropped 4 bases and J dropped 2; count of bases not matched to a gene: 6. CDR3 length: 15 residues. Both iRepertoire HTBI primers and Arm-PCR of CDR3 regions were used to build the TCR beta libraries. TCRdb independently ran MiXCR on the multiplex PCR reads; one entry per CDR3 protein. Of about 500,000 distinct CDR3 sequences listed, roughly 15% are singletons. The data were also submitted as part of a second study, on T cells in Graves' hyperthyroidism and ophthalmopathy. That source reports: Diagnosing involved the use of clinical symptoms, serum thyroxine and TRAb, thyroid ultrasound and orbital computed tomography.

The source of this sequence is a man aged 40-49 years with Graves disease. The sequencing used peripheral blood mononuclear cells (PBMCs), collected at new diagnosis, from a patient treated with antithyroid drugs. This rearrangement joins TRBV27 to TRBJ2-5; 8 nucleotides align to TRBD1. In nucleotides, the CDR3 is TGTGCCAGCAGTTCTCCGCGGGACAGGCAAGAGACCCAGTACTTC. Its translation: CASSSPRDRQETQYF.